One sample yielded the 20 T cell receptor beta chains listed below, sequenced in a study of identical twins. TCRdb reanalysed the 5' RACE reads using MiXCR and keeps one entry per CDR3 protein. The sample includes 450,000 or so distinct CDR3 sequences, 20% to 25% of them seen just once. These data were likewise used in another study, on T cells expressing NK-cell markers.

Sample: CD4+ T cells sorted from blood. The receptors stem from a woman aged 18-30 years in good health.

This clonotype occurred many times. This chain links TRBV3-1 with TRBJ2-2; D call uncertain. Trimming removed 4 bases at V and 6 bases at J, with 6 bases between. CDR1 is LGHDT and CDR2 is YNNKEL in the germline V gene (reference sequence). The CDR3 sequence is 12 residues long. The CDR3 coding sequence is TGTGCCAGCAGCCCTAGGGCCGGGGAGCTGTTTTTT. Translating gives CASSPRAGELFF.

The rearrangement joins TRBV5-1 to TRBJ1-2; the D gene is possibly TRBD1 (5 bases). Germline-derived CDR1 and CDR2 are SGHRS and YFSETQ. There are 15 residues in the CDR3. The V gene lost 0 bases and the J gene lost 3 bases, with 12 bases spanning the gap. The CDR3 here is CASSLGQGEDYGYTF. CDR3 coding DNA: TGCGCCAGCAGCTTGGGGCAGGGTGAGGACTATGGCTACACCTTC. Using reference TRBV5-1 and TRBJ1-2 for the parts outside the CDR3, the full variable domain is KAGVTQTPRYLIKTRGQQVTLSCSPISGHRSVSWYQQTPGQGLQFLFEYFSETQRNKGNFPGRFSGRQFSNSRSEMNVSTLELGDSALYLCASSLGQGEDYGYTFGSGTRLTVV.

The chain links TRBV9 to TRBJ2-7; the D gene is possibly TRBD2 (6 bases). The CDR3 loop spans 15 amino acids. Germline values: CDR1 SGDLS, CDR2 YYNGEE. Trimming cost V 1 base and J 5 bases, with 16 bases left between them. The CDR3, as DNA: TGTGCCAGCAGCGTAACGCGGGACCCCGATCACGAGCAGTACTTC. Translated: CASSVTRDPDHEQYF.

The CDR3 sequence is CASSYSGQTYEQYF. As DNA, the CDR3 is TGTGCCAGCAGTTACTCGGGTCAGACCTACGAGCAGTACTTC. The rearrangement links TRBV6-2 or TRBV6-3 to TRBJ2-7; D ambiguous. This CDR3 spans 14 amino acids. The germline V gene encodes CDR1 MNHEY and CDR2 SVGEGT. V was cut by 0 bases and J by 2 bases, with 8 bases left in between.

This clonotype appeared a few times. The gene calls are TRBV7-6 and TRBJ1-1; 7 bases map to TRBD1. The CDR3 is 14 residues long. Germline loops: CDR1 SGHVS, CDR2 FNYEAQ. The ends lost 4 bases at V and 5 bases at J; junction bases unmatched: 7. The CDR3 loop is CASSSDSGQTEAFF. CDR3 in DNA: TGTGCCAGCAGCTCCGACTCGGGACAGACTGAAGCTTTCTTT.

A few counts support this clonotype. The chain combines TRBV3-1 with TRBJ2-7; TRBD2 matches 14 bases. Germline-derived CDR1 and CDR2 are LGHDT and YNNKEL (reference sequence). The CDR3 contains 20 residues. Losses at the gene ends were 3 bases for V and 0 bases for J; bases not matched to a gene: 13. DNA for the CDR3: TGTGCCAGCAGCCATCCCCAAGGGACTAGCGGGAGTTCGGGCTCCTACGAGCAGTACTTC. It specifies CASSHPQGTSGSSGSYEQYF.

J is TRBJ2-3 and V is TRBV18, with unresolved D. The CDR3 loop spans 14 amino acids. The V and J ends lost 3 bases and 0 bases respectively, with 7 bases between them. Germline V gene lookup returns CDR1 KGHSH and CDR2 LQKENI. The CDR3 DNA reads as TGTGCCAGCTCACCCTCCCCCAGCACAGATACGCAGTATTTT. Translated, it gives CASSPSPSTDTQYF. Full variable domain (outside the CDR3, taken from reference TRBV18 and TRBJ2-3): NAGVMQNPRHLVRRRGQEARLRCSPMKGHSHVYWYRQLPEEGLKFMVYLQKENIIDESGMPKERFSAEFPKEGPSILRIQQVVRGDSAAYFCASSPSPSTDTQYFGPGTRLTVL.

This clonotype was observed once. The chain has TRBV11-2 and TRBJ2-7; D is unresolved. V dropped 2 bases and J dropped 2 bases, with 10 bases sitting between them. This CDR3 has 14 residues. Germline CDR1 is SGHAT and CDR2 is FQNNGV. The CDR3 sequence is CASSLQAITYEQYF. Here the CDR3 DNA reads TGTGCCAGCAGCTTACAGGCGATAACCTACGAGCAGTACTTC.

This clonotype has just a few counts. The V and J genes are TRBV20-1 and TRBJ2-7, with 9 bases lining up with TRBD2. The CDR3 sequence is 13 residues long. The V and J ends lost 3 bases and 4 bases, in that order; junction bases with no gene match: 4. Germline V CDR1 and CDR2: DFQATT, SNEGSKA (reference sequence). The CDR3 DNA sequence: TGCAGTGCTAGTATTAGCGGGGGTTACGAGCAGTACTTC. Encoded protein: CSASISGGYEQYF.

This clonotype came up a few times. This chain links TRBV5-5 with TRBJ2-1; 10 bases map to TRBD2. The CDR3 has 16 residues. Trimming removed 3 bases from V and 7 bases from J; junction bases left unmatched: 10. Germline values: CDR1 SGHKS, CDR2 YYEKEE (reference sequence). For the CDR3, the DNA is TGTGCCAGCAGCTCCGGGAGCGGGAGGGCTATAAATGAGCAGTTCTTC. This codes for CASSSGSGRAINEQFF. Full variable domain (outside the CDR3, taken from reference TRBV5-5 and TRBJ2-1): DAGVTQSPTHLIKTRGQQVTLRCSPISGHKSVSWYQQVLGQGPQFIFQYYEKEERGRGNFPDRFSARQFPNYSSELNVNALLLGDSALYLCASSSGSGRAINEQFFGPGTRLTVL.

The J gene is TRBJ2-2, the V gene TRBV10-3; no reliable D call. From germline, CDR1 is ENHRY and CDR2 SYGVKD. V was pared by 7 bases and J by 6 bases, with 9 bases between. This CDR3 region has 12 residues. CDR3 amino acids: CAIKIGSGELFF. The CDR3 DNA follows: TGTGCCATCAAGATAGGGTCCGGGGAGCTGTTTTTT.

This clonotype was seen ten or more times. The chain is built from TRBV7-8 and TRBJ2-3; tentatively, D is TRBD1 (5 bases). Germline CDR1 is SGHVS and CDR2 is FQNEAQ. The CDR3 runs 15 residues. With 1 base removed from V and 3 bases from J, the gap between germline ends came to 11 bases. CDR3 sequence: CASSLVLRVTDTQYF. CDR3 nucleotides: TGTGCCAGCAGCTTAGTACTCAGGGTTACAGATACGCAGTATTTT.

This clonotype was observed at least ten times. The gene calls are TRBV7-9 and TRBJ2-7; unclear D gene. Germline loops: CDR1 SEHNR, CDR2 FQNEAQ (reference sequence). V was pared by 6 bases and J by 3 bases, with 9 bases between. This CDR3 region has 12 residues. CDR3 nucleotide sequence: TGTGCCAGCAGTCCCGGCCTCTACGAGCAGTACTTC. It encodes CASSPGLYEQYF.

The chain employs TRBV24-1 and TRBJ2-3; possible D gene TRBD1, 5 bases. The V end was cut by 4 bases, the J end by 2 bases, with 12 bases between. Looked up from germline, CDR1 is KGHDR and CDR2 is SFDVKD. The CDR3 consists of 15 residues. The DNA for the CDR3 is TGTGCCACCAGTGACACAGGTGCCTCCACAGATACGCAGTATTTT. Amino acid sequence: CATSDTGASTDTQYF.

This sequence joins TRBV19 and TRBJ2-2; D ambiguous. The CDR3 contains 9 residues. Trimming took off 8 bases at V and 10 bases at J, with 5 bases between the two ends. CDR1 is LNHDA, CDR2 SQIVND, per germline (reference sequence). CDR3 in amino acids: CASPLELFF. The CDR3 DNA is TGTGCCAGTCCGTTGGAGCTGTTTTTT.

This clonotype has only a few counts. The rearrangement links TRBV29-1 to TRBJ2-5; D perhaps matches TRBD2 (6 bases). V was shortened by 4 bases and J by 3 bases, with 9 bases between the two germline ends. CDR3 length: 12 amino acids. Germline V gene data show CDR1 as SQVTM and CDR2 as ANQGSEA. This CDR3 is CSVAPGEETQYF. The CDR3 coding sequence is TGCAGCGTTGCCCCGGGAGAAGAGACCCAGTACTTC.

This clonotype has just a few counts. J is TRBJ2-2 and V is TRBV24-1; D assignment may be TRBD1 or TRBD2 (5 bases each). The CDR3 sequence is 16 residues long. Trimming removed 3 bases at V and 0 bases at J, with 10 bases between. Germline V gene sequence: CDR1 KGHDR, CDR2 SFDVKD. This CDR3 reads CATSDTGPSNTGELFF. CDR3 nucleotide sequence: TGTGCCACCAGTGATACGGGACCGTCGAACACCGGGGAGCTGTTTTTT.

For this clonotype: Sequence at one end of the junction differs from germline and may be a read error. The V and J genes are TRBV10-3 and TRBJ2-7, with TRBD2 identical over 9 bases. Germline V gene lookup returns CDR1 ENHRY and CDR2 SYGVKD. The CDR3 covers 13 residues. The chain's CDR3 is CSILETSGHEQYF. CDR3 bases: TGTTCCATCCTTGAGACTAGCGGCCACGAGCAGTACTTC.

The chain recombines TRBV5-1 with TRBJ1-6; weak D call: TRBD1 (6 bases). The V gene lost 0 bases and the J gene lost 9 bases, with 10 bases spanning the gap. Germline loops: CDR1 SGHRS, CDR2 YFSETQ. The CDR3 is made up of 14 amino acids. CDR3 bases: TGCGCCAGCAGCTTGGAACAGGGTGTTTCACCCCTCCACTTT. Translated, it gives CASSLEQGVSPLHF.

The chain has TRBV20-1 and TRBJ2-1, with 7 bases that match TRBD2. With 3 bases clipped from V and 7 bases from J, the junction kept 6 bases outside the gene matches. Germline V lookup: CDR1 DFQATT, CDR2 SNEGSKA (reference sequence). There are 13 residues in the CDR3. DNA of the CDR3: TGCAGTGCTAGCGGGGCGGGAGTTAATGAGCAGTTCTTC. The encoded protein is CSASGAGVNEQFF.